The 32 T cell receptor beta chains in this list originate from one sample, sequenced in a study of shared T cell receptors in the human thymus. Generated by immunoSEQ multiplex PCR, the TCRdb table keeps only in-frame clones and is missing some. The table includes under 700,000 clones, approximately 78% detected once. These data are also associated with another study on human thymus T cells.

What was sequenced was thymocytes. These receptors all come from a boy younger than two with a congenital heart defect.

This chain uses TRBV5-1 with TRBJ2-1; 11 bases line up with TRBD2. V lost 6 bases, J lost 5 bases, and 19 bases stayed unmatched. This CDR3 has 19 amino acids. Germline V lookup: CDR1 SGHRS, CDR2 YFSETQ. The CDR3 sequence: CASTLGTSGSLKGDNEQFF. In DNA form, the CDR3 reads TGCGCCAGCACCCTTGGTACTAGCGGGAGCCTAAAAGGGGACAATGAGCAGTTCTTC. Filled out from reference TRBV5-1 and TRBJ2-1, the complete variable domain reads KAGVTQTPRYLIKTRGQQVTLSCSPISGHRSVSWYQQTPGQGLQFLFEYFSETQRNKGNFPGRFSGRQFSNSRSEMNVSTLELGDSALYLCASTLGTSGSLKGDNEQFFGPGTRLTVL.

The CDR3 spells CASGHEERTTDTQYF. In nucleotides, the CDR3 is TGTGCCAGCGGACACGAGGAGAGAACAACAGATACGCAGTATTTT. The V gene is TRBV6-1, the J gene TRBJ2-3; a possible D gene is TRBD1 (5 bases). Trimming took off 8 bases at V and 3 bases at J, with 18 bases between the two ends. The CDR3 sequence is 15 residues long. Germline V gives CDR1 MNHNS, CDR2 SASEGT.

In this sample, this clone turned up a few times. The gene calls are TRBV27 and TRBJ1-3; TRBD1 might be the D (5 bases). This CDR3 spans 15 amino acids. Trimming took off 5 bases at V and 0 bases at J, with 11 bases between the two ends. The germline V gene encodes CDR1 MNHEY and CDR2 SMNVEV (reference sequence). The CDR3 DNA sequence: TGTGCCAGCAGTCCGGCCGACAGCTCTGGAAACACCATATATTTT. Translating it yields CASSPADSSGNTIYF.

The genes are TRBV27 and TRBJ2-7, with a tentative D call TRBD2 (6 bases). The germline gives CDR1 MNHEY, CDR2 SMNVEV (reference sequence). V was trimmed by 7 bases and J by 5 bases, leaving 18 bases between them. This CDR3 comprises 14 residues. The CDR3 nucleotides are TGTGCCAGCACCCGCGGCCGGGGCGGGGACGAGCAGTACTTC. This translates into CASTRGRGGDEQYF.

V and J are TRBV10-3 and TRBJ2-7, with 10 bases matching TRBD1. V lost 4 bases and J lost 2; bases outside the gene matches: 8. Germline CDR1 and CDR2: ENHRY and SYGVKD. The CDR3 sequence is 16 residues long. The CDR3 loop reads CAISAGDRGDPYEQYF. The CDR3 DNA is TGTGCCATCAGTGCCGGGGACAGGGGAGACCCCTACGAGCAGTACTTC.

The chain is built from TRBV19 and TRBJ2-2, with D possibly TRBD2 on 6 matching bases. This CDR3 contains 16 residues. V lost 0 bases and J 1 base, leaving 9 bases between the germline ends. Germline values: CDR1 LNHDA, CDR2 SQIVND (reference sequence). Here the CDR3 reads CASSIDWRENTGELFF. CDR3 in DNA: TGTGCCAGTAGTATAGATTGGCGGGAGAACACCGGGGAGCTGTTTTTT.

This clone occurred a few times. DNA for the CDR3: TGTGCCAGCAGCTTAGATCAGAGGGAGGGGGCCTACGAGCAGTACTTC. It encodes CASSLDQREGAYEQYF. The chain recombines TRBV11-2 with TRBJ2-7; maybe TRBD2 (7 bases). CDR1 and CDR2 (germline): SGHAT, FQNNGV. This CDR3 region has 16 residues. Between the trimmed V and J ends, which lost 0 bases and 2 bases, there was a span of 14 bases.

The chain has TRBV11-3 and TRBJ2-7; 12 nucleotides match TRBD2. This CDR3 comprises 17 residues. The J segment lost 3 bases and the V segment lost 0 bases, leaving 6 bases of the junction unmatched. Germline-derived CDR1 and CDR2 are SGHNT and YENEEA. The CDR3 spells CASSLDPRLAGDYEQYF. The CDR3 DNA is TGTGCCAGCAGCTTAGATCCCCGACTAGCGGGAGACTACGAGCAGTACTTC.

The table lists this clone with a count of one. The rearrangement uses TRBV5-8 and TRBJ2-3; D remains ambiguous. Germline lookup yields CDR1 SGHTS and CDR2 YDEGEE. This CDR3 has 16 amino acids. The V and J ends lost 1 base and 1 base respectively, with 13 bases between them. The CDR3 DNA reads TGTGCCAGCAGCTTGTCTTCAGTATTGGGCACAGATACGCAGTATTTT. Its translation is CASSLSSVLGTDTQYF.

The chain has TRBV19 and TRBJ2-2; tentative D call: TRBD2 (5 bases). This CDR3 is built from 15 residues. Trimming stripped 8 bases from V and 4 bases from J, with 17 bases between. From germline, CDR1 is LNHDA and CDR2 SQIVND (reference sequence). The DNA of the CDR3 is TGTGCCAGTGGACTCGACCTTTCATCCACCGGGGAGCTGTTTTTT. Translating it yields CASGLDLSSTGELFF.

The chain recombines TRBV11-2 with TRBJ2-3; maybe TRBD2 (6 bases). V was clipped by 3 bases and J by 2 bases, with 15 bases between them. This CDR3 has 16 amino acids. Germline V lookup: CDR1 SGHAT, CDR2 FQNNGV. CDR3 in amino acids: CASSLWLATLTDTQYF. CDR3 DNA: TGTGCCAGCAGCTTGTGGCTAGCGACACTCACAGATACGCAGTATTTT.

The J gene is TRBJ2-3, the V gene TRBV6-5; TRBD1 is a possible D gene (6 bases). Germline CDR1 and CDR2: MNHEY and SVGAGI. The CDR3 has 14 amino acids. Deletions cut 5 bases from V and 5 bases from J, with 14 bases between. The CDR3 loop is CASSNYFRGDTQYF. CDR3 coding DNA: TGTGCCAGCAGTAATTATTTCAGGGGAGATACGCAGTATTTT.

The chain uses TRBV6-4 and TRBJ2-3; D perhaps matches TRBD1 (6 bases). The CDR3 is 16 amino acids. The ends were cut back, 5 bases at V and 0 bases at J, with 15 bases in the middle. Germline loops: CDR1 MRHNA, CDR2 SNTAGT. In DNA, the CDR3 is TGTGCCAGCAGTCCCTCGGACAGATCTAGCACAGATACGCAGTATTTT. Residues: CASSPSDRSSTDTQYF.

This clone was seen more than once but under ten times. The chain links TRBV30 to TRBJ2-7; TRBD2 matches 15 bases. The CDR3 contains 18 residues. J gave up 0 bases and V 3 bases, and 9 bases lay outside the gene matches. Per the germline V gene, CDR1 is GTSNPN and CDR2 is SVGIG (reference sequence). The CDR3 nucleotides read TGTGCCTGGAGGCCGGGACTAGCGGGAGGCTGGGGCTCCTACGAGCAGTACTTC. It codes for CAWRPGLAGGWGSYEQYF.

The CDR3 nucleotides read TGTGCTAGTGGTGCCGTTGAGTGGACTAGCACAGATACGCAGTATTTT. It encodes CASGAVEWTSTDTQYF. The chain recombines TRBV12-5 with TRBJ2-3, with a possible D match to TRBD2 (5 bases). Germline values: CDR1 LGHNT, CDR2 FRNRAP. CDR3 length: 16 amino acids. V lost 5 bases, J lost 0 bases, and 15 bases lay in between.

The chain recombines TRBV4-1 with TRBJ2-7; D is undetermined. The CDR3 runs 16 residues. Between the trimmed V and J ends, which lost 2 bases and 0 bases, there was a span of 14 bases. Germline CDR1 MGHRA, CDR2 YSYEKL. CDR3 bases: TGCGCCAGCAGCCAATTCCTATCCTATCCCTCCTACGAGCAGTACTTC. It is translated as CASSQFLSYPSYEQYF.

V gene TRBV6-6 combines with J gene TRBJ2-3, with 9 bases matching TRBD2. This CDR3 contains 15 residues. The germline CDR1 and CDR2 sequences are MNHNY and SVGAGI (reference sequence). V was clipped by 6 bases and J by 1 base; unmatched bases: 5. CDR3 sequence reads: CASSLTSGRTDTQYF. The CDR3 coding sequence is TGTGCCAGCAGCCTGACTAGCGGTCGCACAGATACGCAGTATTTT.

This chain joins TRBV5-1 and TRBJ2-3; 13 nucleotides align to TRBD2. Germline CDR1 SGHRS, CDR2 YFSETQ. Trimming at V came to 0 bases and at J to 5 bases, leaving 6 bases not matched to a gene. CDR3 length: 17 amino acids. The DNA for the CDR3 is TGCGCCAGCAGCTTGGCGGGACTAGCGGGGACAAAAGATACGCAGTATTTT. Translated: CASSLAGLAGTKDTQYF.

This clone was observed a handful of times. V and J are TRBV7-7 and TRBJ1-1; D is possibly TRBD1 (5 bases). Per the germline V gene, CDR1 is SSHAT and CDR2 is FNYEAQ (reference sequence). The CDR3 length is 12 residues. CDR3 loop: CACRDWDTEAFF. Here the CDR3 DNA reads TGTGCTTGCAGGGATTGGGACACTGAAGCTTTCTTT.

V usage is TRBV29-1 and J usage is TRBJ2-2; 10 nucleotides align to TRBD2. V dropped 4 bases and J dropped 6; count of bases not matched to a gene: 11. The length of the CDR3 is 16 residues. Germline CDR1 is SQVTM and CDR2 is ANQGSEA. DNA for the CDR3: TGCAGCGTTGGGAGGCGGACTAGCGGTAATTCCGGGGAGCTGTTTTTT. Residues: CSVGRRTSGNSGELFF.

This clone was observed a few times. The CDR3, as DNA: TGTGCCAGCAGCTTAGCCCCAGGACTAGCGGGTTGCACAGATACGCAGTATTTT. Translating gives CASSLAPGLAGCTDTQYF. This sequence joins TRBV11-3 and TRBJ2-3, with 11 bases aligning to TRBD2. The germline gives CDR1 SGHNT, CDR2 YENEEA. The CDR3 is 18 residues long. V lost 1 base to trimming and J lost 1 base; unmatched junction nucleotides: 7.

The chain carries TRBV5-6 and TRBJ2-7; TRBD1 aligns across 8 bases. The CDR3 is made up of 19 amino acids. The germline CDR1 and CDR2 sequences are SGHDT and YYEEEE. V lost 0 bases to trimming and J lost 3 bases; unmatched junction nucleotides: 17. The CDR3 sequence is CASSLGVGQGAALGYEQYF. In DNA, the CDR3 is TGTGCCAGCAGCTTGGGTGTAGGCCAGGGGGCCGCGCTCGGCTACGAGCAGTACTTC.

The DNA of the CDR3 is TGTGCCAGCAGTCCGACGACAGGGAAGGGCTACGAGCAGTACTTC. Translated: CASSPTTGKGYEQYF. The chain joins TRBV27 to TRBJ2-7; 7 bases map to TRBD1. Germline V CDR1 and CDR2: MNHEY, SMNVEV (reference sequence). The J segment lost 3 bases and the V segment lost 5 bases, leaving 10 bases of the junction unmatched. There are 15 residues in the CDR3.

The chain has TRBV11-2 and TRBJ2-7, with 9 nucleotides matching TRBD1. The CDR3 has 16 residues. Germline CDR1 and CDR2: SGHAT and FQNNGV. The junction had 7 bases not matched to a gene; V was cut back by 1 base and J by 3 bases. The CDR3 is CASSLGGTGRDYEQYF. CDR3 DNA sequence: TGTGCCAGCAGCTTAGGTGGGACAGGGAGAGACTACGAGCAGTACTTC.

The rearrangement uses TRBV4-3 and TRBJ2-2; 11 nucleotides line up with TRBD2. This CDR3 contains 18 residues. V shed 4 bases, J shed 0 bases, and the junction held 7 bases outside the gene matches. Germline assignment: CDR1 LGHNA and CDR2 YSLEER. The CDR3 nucleotides read TGCGCCAGCAGCCCGAGAGGACTAGCGGGTTCGAACACCGGGGAGCTGTTTTTT. Protein: CASSPRGLAGSNTGELFF.

The chain employs TRBV28 and TRBJ1-4; TRBD1 might be the D (6 bases). Trimming cost V 5 bases and J 3 bases, with 16 bases left between them. CDR3 length: 16 amino acids. Germline CDR1 reads MDHEN; CDR2 reads SYDVKM. CDR3 residues: CASSPTKGVANEKLFF. In DNA, the CDR3 is TGTGCCAGCAGTCCTACGAAGGGGGTAGCTAATGAAAAACTGTTTTTT.

This rearrangement joins TRBV28 to TRBJ2-1; 13 positions match TRBD2. The CDR3 extends over 19 amino acids. Germline CDR1 reads MDHEN; CDR2 reads SYDVKM. Trimming at V came to 5 bases and at J to 6 bases, leaving 16 bases not matched to a gene. CDR3 residues: CASSLPGLAGTGGSNEQFF. The CDR3 DNA reads as TGTGCCAGCAGTCTCCCGGGACTAGCGGGGACGGGGGGGTCCAATGAGCAGTTCTTC. The whole variable domain, remainder taken from reference TRBV28 and TRBJ2-1, is DVKVTQSSRYLVKRTGEKVFLECVQDMDHENMFWYRQDPGLGLRLIYFSYDVKMKEKGDIPEGYSVSREKKERFSLILESASTNQTSMYLCASSLPGLAGTGGSNEQFFGPGTRLTVL.

V usage is TRBV6-4 and J usage is TRBJ2-1; 9 nucleotides agree with TRBD2. V lost 10 bases to trimming and J lost 12 bases; unmatched junction nucleotides: 16. The germline V gene encodes CDR1 MRHNA and CDR2 SNTAGT. CDR3 size: 14 residues. The CDR3 coding sequence is TGTGCCACCGTACCGGGACTAGCCCCTCCTGGGCAGTTCTTC. It codes for CATVPGLAPPGQFF.

The CDR3 spells CASSRITDTQYF. The CDR3 DNA follows: TGTGCCAGCAGCAGGATCACAGATACGCAGTATTTT. The genes are TRBV28 and TRBJ2-3; D ambiguous. The CDR3 length is 12 residues. The germline V gene encodes CDR1 MDHEN and CDR2 SYDVKM. Trimming pared 6 bases from V and 2 bases from J, leaving 6 bases between.

This clone was counted only a few times. CDR3 sequence (DNA): TGTGCCACGGGGGCTAGCGGGAGGCACGGGGCGTGTGAGCAGTTCTTC. It specifies CATGASGRHGACEQFF. This chain uses TRBV19 with TRBJ2-1, with 11 nucleotides matching TRBD2. Losses at the gene ends were 10 bases for V and 9 bases for J; bases not matched to a gene: 17. Per the germline V gene, CDR1 is LNHDA and CDR2 is SQIVND (reference sequence). This CDR3 is built from 16 residues.

The chain is built from TRBV6-5 and TRBJ1-5, with 9 positions matching TRBD1. The CDR3 contains 15 residues. Germline V gene data show CDR1 as MNHEY and CDR2 as SVGAGI. The V and J ends lost 6 bases and 7 bases, in that order; junction bases with no gene match: 10. The chain's CDR3 is CASSRSGTGFQPQHF. The CDR3, as DNA: TGTGCCAGCAGCCGATCCGGGACAGGGTTCCAGCCCCAGCATTTT.

The CDR3 nucleotides read TGTGCCACCAGCAGAGCCCATAGGGACAGCAAAAACATTCAGTACTTC. Amino acid sequence: CATSRAHRDSKNIQYF. The V and J genes are TRBV15 and TRBJ2-4, with 7 bases that match TRBD1. This CDR3 has 16 amino acids. CDR1 is LNHNV, CDR2 YYDKDF, per germline (reference sequence). Losses at the gene ends were 1 base for V and 3 bases for J; bases not matched to a gene: 6.